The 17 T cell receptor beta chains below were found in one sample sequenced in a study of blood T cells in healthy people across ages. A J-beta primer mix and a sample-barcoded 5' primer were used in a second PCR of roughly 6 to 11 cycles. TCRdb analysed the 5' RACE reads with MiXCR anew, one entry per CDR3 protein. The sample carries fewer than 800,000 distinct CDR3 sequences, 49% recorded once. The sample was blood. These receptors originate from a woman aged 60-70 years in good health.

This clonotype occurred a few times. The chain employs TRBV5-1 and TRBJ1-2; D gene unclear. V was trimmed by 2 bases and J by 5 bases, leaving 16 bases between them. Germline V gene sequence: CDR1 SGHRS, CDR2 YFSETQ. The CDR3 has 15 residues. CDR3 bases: TGCGCCAGCAGCTTCGGAAGAGGGCAGCAGTATGGCTACACCTTC. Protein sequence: CASSFGRGQQYGYTF.

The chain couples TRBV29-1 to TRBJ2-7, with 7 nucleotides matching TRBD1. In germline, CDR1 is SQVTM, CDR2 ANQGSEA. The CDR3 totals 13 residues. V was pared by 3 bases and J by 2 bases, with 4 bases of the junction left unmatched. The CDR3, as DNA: TGCAGCGTTGATGGGACAGAGCCCTACGAGCAGTACTTC. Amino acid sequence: CSVDGTEPYEQYF.

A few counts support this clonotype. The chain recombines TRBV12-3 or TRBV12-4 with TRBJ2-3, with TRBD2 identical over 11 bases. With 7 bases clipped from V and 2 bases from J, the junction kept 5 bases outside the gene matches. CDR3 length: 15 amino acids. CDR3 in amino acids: CASKTSGTYTDTQYF. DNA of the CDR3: TGTGCCAGCAAGACTAGCGGGACGTACACAGATACGCAGTATTTT.

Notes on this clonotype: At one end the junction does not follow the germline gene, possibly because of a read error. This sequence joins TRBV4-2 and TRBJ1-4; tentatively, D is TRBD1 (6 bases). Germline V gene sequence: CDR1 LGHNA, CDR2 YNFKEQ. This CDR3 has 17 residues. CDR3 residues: CTSSQADSGRSNEKLFF. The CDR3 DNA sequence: TGTACCAGCAGCCAGGCGGACAGCGGGCGTTCTAATGAAAAACTGTTTTTT.

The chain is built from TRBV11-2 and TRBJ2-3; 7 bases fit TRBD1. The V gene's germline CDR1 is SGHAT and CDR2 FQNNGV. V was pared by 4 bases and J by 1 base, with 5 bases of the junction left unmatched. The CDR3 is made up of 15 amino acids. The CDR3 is CASSSQGMGTDTQYF. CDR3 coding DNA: TGTGCCAGCAGCTCACAGGGGATGGGCACAGATACGCAGTATTTT.

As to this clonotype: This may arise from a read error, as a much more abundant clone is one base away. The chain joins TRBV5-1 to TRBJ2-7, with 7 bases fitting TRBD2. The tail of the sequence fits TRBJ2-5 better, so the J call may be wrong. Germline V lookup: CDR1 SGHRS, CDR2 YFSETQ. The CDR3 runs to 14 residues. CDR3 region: CASSVSLADETQYF. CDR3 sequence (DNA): TGCGCCAGCAGCGTAAGCCTAGCGGATGAGACCCAGTACTTC.

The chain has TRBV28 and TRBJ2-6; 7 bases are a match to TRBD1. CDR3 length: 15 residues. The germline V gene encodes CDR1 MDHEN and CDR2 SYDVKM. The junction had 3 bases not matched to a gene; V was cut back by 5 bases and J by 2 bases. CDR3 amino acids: CASSTDRAGANVLTF. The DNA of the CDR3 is TGTGCCAGCAGTACCGACAGGGCTGGGGCCAACGTCCTGACTTTC.

In DNA form, the CDR3 reads TGCAGTGCGTCGGGACAGGGATATGGTCTGGACAATCAGCCCCAGCATTTT. Amino acids: CSASGQGYGLDNQPQHF. V gene TRBV20-1 combines with J gene TRBJ1-5, with 9 bases matching TRBD1. Germline assignment: CDR1 DFQATT and CDR2 SNEGSKA (reference sequence). The CDR3 sequence is 17 residues long. The ends lost 6 bases at V and 3 bases at J; junction bases unmatched: 15.

The CDR3 DNA follows: TGCAGTGCCCGTAACGCCTATGGCTACACCTTC. Translated: CSARNAYGYTF. This chain connects TRBV20-1 to TRBJ1-2; no firm D call. The CDR3 spans 11 residues. The V gene lost 6 bases and the J gene lost 4 bases, with 9 bases spanning the gap. Germline V gives CDR1 DFQATT, CDR2 SNEGSKA (reference sequence).

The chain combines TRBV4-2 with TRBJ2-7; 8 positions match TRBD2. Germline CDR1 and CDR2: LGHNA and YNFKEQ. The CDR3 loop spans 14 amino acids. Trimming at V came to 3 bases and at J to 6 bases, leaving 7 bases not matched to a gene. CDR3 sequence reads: CASSQAGGSGEQYF. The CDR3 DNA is TGTGCCAGCAGCCAGGCGGGAGGAAGCGGCGAGCAGTACTTC.

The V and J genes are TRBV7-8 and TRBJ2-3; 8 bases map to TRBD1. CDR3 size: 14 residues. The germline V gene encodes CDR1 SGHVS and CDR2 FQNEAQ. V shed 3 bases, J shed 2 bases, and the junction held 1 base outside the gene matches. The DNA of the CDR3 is TGTGCCAGCAGCTTGGACAGGGTCACAGATACGCAGTATTTT. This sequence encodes CASSLDRVTDTQYF.

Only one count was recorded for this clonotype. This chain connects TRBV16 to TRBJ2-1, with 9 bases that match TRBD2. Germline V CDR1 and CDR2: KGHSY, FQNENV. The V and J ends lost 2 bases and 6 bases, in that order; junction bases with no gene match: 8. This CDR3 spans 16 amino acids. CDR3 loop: CASSQKMAGGLNEQFF. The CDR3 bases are TGTGCCAGCAGCCAAAAGATGGCGGGAGGGCTCAATGAGCAGTTCTTC.

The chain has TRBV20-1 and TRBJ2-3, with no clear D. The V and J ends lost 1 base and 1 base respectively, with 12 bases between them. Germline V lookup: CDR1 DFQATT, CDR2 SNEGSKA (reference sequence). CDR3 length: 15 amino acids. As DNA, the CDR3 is TGCAGTGCTAGAGCCCTATGGAGTGGCACAGATACGCAGTATTTT. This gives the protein CSARALWSGTDTQYF.

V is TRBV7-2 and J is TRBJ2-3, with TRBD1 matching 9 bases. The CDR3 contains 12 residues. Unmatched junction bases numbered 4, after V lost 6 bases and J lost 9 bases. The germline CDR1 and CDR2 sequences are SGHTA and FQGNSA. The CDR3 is CASRTGQGTQYF. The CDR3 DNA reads TGTGCCAGCAGAACCGGACAGGGGACGCAGTATTTT.

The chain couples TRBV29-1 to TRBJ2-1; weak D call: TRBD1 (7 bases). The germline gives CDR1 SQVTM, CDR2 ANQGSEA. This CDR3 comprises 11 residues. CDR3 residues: CAQGGYNEQFF. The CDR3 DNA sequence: TGCGCCCAGGGGGGTTACAATGAGCAGTTCTTC.

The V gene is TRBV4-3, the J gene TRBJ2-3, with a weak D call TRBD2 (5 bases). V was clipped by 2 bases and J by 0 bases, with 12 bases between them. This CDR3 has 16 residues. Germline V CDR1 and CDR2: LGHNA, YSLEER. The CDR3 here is CASSQSSSGSTDTQYF. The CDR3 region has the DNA TGCGCCAGCAGCCAATCGTCAAGCGGTAGCACAGATACGCAGTATTTT.

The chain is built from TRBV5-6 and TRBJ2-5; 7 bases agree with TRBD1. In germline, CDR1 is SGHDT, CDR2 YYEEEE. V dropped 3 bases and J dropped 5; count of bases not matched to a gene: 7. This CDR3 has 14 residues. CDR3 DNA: TGTGCCAGCAGCTATTCCGACAGGGACGAGACCCAGTACTTC. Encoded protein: CASSYSDRDETQYF.